This is a list of T cell receptor beta chains from one sample in a study of blood T cell repertoires in COVID-19. TCRdb keeps only in-frame clones here, not all; method: immunoSEQ multiplex PCR. The sample comprises around 150,000 clones, roughly four fifths of which are singletons, and 4% rests with the top ten. The sample taken for sequencing was peripheral blood. These receptors came from a woman between 55 and 75 years old with acute or convalescent COVID-19. Each CDR3 is given without its conserved first and last residue. Expanded clones get a size class; other rows say once, few or many, or leave the size out.

TRBV5-4 | NA | ASSSLAGLTGELF
TRBV6-4 | NA | ASSDSGGGRAYEQY
TRBV24-1 | NA | ATSDLTREAGTGELF
TRBV13 | NA | ASSLGRQDNEKLF
TRBV20-1 | NA | SASQDGDTDTQY
TRBV29-1 | once | SVVGTNWDYGYT
TRBV7-2 | NA | ASSFSDSRETQY
TRBV6-5 | few | ASTRTGGLGNTIY
TRBV30 | NA | AGEKWETQY
TRBV7-2 | few | ASSTAEGTEAF
TRBV6-2/TRBV6-3 | NA | ASSTGTHYEQY
TRBV7-8 | few | ASSATGGLGYGYT
TRBV18 | few | ASSLTESSYNEQF
TRBV28 | NA | ASSLNWQRSEKLF
TRBV3-1/TRBV3-2 | NA | ASSQVAGVVEQY
TRBV5-4 | NA | ASSLVMGGVVDTQY
TRBV6-4 | NA | ASSELLRGLEILNTEAF
TRBV13 | NA | ASSLAGVGGYEQY
TRBV6-5 | NA | ASARQGTEAF
TRBV11-2 | NA | ASSLLAGTPNTGELF
TRBV5-6 | NA | ASSPTGVVLSYT
TRBV9 | NA | ASSERPVSTDTQY
TRBV28 | NA | ASSERESGKTQY
TRBV28 | once | ASSGGTASGTSYEQY
TRBV2 | NA | ASSVQDTQY
TRBV4-3 | NA | ASSQAGTGGYEQY
TRBV7-3 | NA | ASSLTGASGNTIY
TRBV6-6 | NA | ASSLAGRGMNTEAF
TRBV5-1 | NA | ASSWGDRNYGYT
TRBV6-2/TRBV6-3 | NA | ASSYPAGSPNEQF
TRBV5-4 | NA | ASSFPGTYEQY
TRBV28 | NA | ASRATGQGAPETQY
TRBV7-6 | NA | ASSLDGGADTQY
TRBV19 | NA | ASSNPGNYGYT
TRBV6-1 | NA | ASSDVQDYGYT
TRBV19 | NA | ASSTSVGTAGNTIY
TRBV19 | NA | ASSSRDSMNTEAF
TRBV18 | NA | ASSPELGESAEAF
TRBV11-2 | NA | ASSPAQGAFKDNEQF
TRBV28 | NA | ASSLGVRGNEQF
TRBV2 | NA | ASTVDRITGELF
TRBV15 | NA | ATSRVEWTVEQF
TRBV5-1 | NA | ASNRDDYYEQY
TRBV11-2 | NA | ASSSLGGFGYT
TRBV6-5 | few | ASSYPRTGRNEQF
TRBV28 | few | ASSPLVEETQY
TRBV7-7 | NA | ASSLNLAGGTGELF
TRBV10-1 | NA | ASSVSLDGEQY
TRBV3-1/TRBV3-2 | NA | ASSLKTGGSSPLH
TRBV3-1/TRBV3-2 | NA | ASSQGRGGTNTEAF
TRBV19 | NA | ASSILGSGGAHGYT
TRBV5-1 | NA | ASSPPLSGANVLT
TRBV11-3 | once | ASSSYRGDNEQF
TRBV11-2 | NA | ASSLKPGQGASGNTIY
TRBV7-9 | NA | ASSYTGGGYT
TRBV11-3 | NA | ASSPPGTGYGEQF
TRBV7-9 | NA | ASGASSGTGELF
TRBV10-3 | NA | AIGGTATNSPLH
TRBV24-1 | NA | ATSDLTSGSEETQY